The 5 T cell receptor beta chains listed next were all sequenced from one sample in a study of T cell responses to AZD1222 COVID-19 vaccine (dated by TCRdb to about 2021). Receptors were amplified or captured by the immunoSEQ multiplex PCR assay. The table comes from immuneACCESS by way of TCRdb, which keeps in-frame sequences with V and J called. Part of the clones is missing from these tables; in studies checked, under half for an unresolved V gene and the rest for unknown reasons. This sample lists about 29,000 clones; over 90% were detected once. Over 8% of the sample is in the top ten clones. In light of the paper, this sample's time point label describes: baseline before first vaccination. The input for sequencing was peripheral blood, taken on day 0 of AZD1222 vaccination. Receptors originate from an adult in good health.

This chain connects TRBV9 to TRBJ2-1, with unresolved D. The V gene's germline CDR1 is SGDLS and CDR2 YYNGEE. This CDR3 has 14 residues. Trimming removed 3 bases from V and 1 base from J, with 8 bases in between. The CDR3 DNA is TGTGCCAGCAGCGCCACCGGGTCCTACAATGAGCAGTTCTTC. This codes for CASSATGSYNEQFF. The full variable domain, rest sourced from reference TRBV9 and TRBJ2-1, is DSGVTQTPKHLITATGQRVTLRCSPRSGDLSVYWYQQSLDQGLQFLIQYYNGEERAKGNILERFSAQQFPDLHSELNLSSLELGDSALYFCASSATGSYNEQFFGPGTRLTVL.

This rearrangement joins TRBV28 to TRBJ1-5, with D possibly being TRBD1 (6 bases). Germline V gene data show CDR1 as MDHEN and CDR2 as SYDVKM. The V and J ends lost 7 bases and 3 bases respectively, with 22 bases between them. This CDR3 has 17 residues. For the CDR3, the DNA is TGTGCCAGCAAGCTAACAGGGAGGGGTTTTTCCAATCAGCCCCAGCATTTT. Translating gives CASKLTGRGFSNQPQHF.

This sequence joins TRBV5-6 and TRBJ1-5; 9 nucleotides line up with TRBD1. The V gene's germline CDR1 is SGHDT and CDR2 YYEEEE. J gave up 7 bases and V 2 bases, and 4 bases lay outside the gene matches. The CDR3 has 14 amino acids. The CDR3 spells CASSFGQGNQPQHF. The DNA for the CDR3 is TGTGCCAGCAGCTTCGGACAGGGGAACCAGCCCCAGCATTTT.

This clone occurred once. The rearrangement joins TRBV5-8 to TRBJ1-2; D is perhaps TRBD1 (6 bases). Trimming stripped 4 bases from V and 1 base from J, with 11 bases between. The CDR3 runs to 14 residues. In germline, CDR1 is SGHTS, CDR2 YDEGEE. The CDR3, as DNA: TGTGCCAGCAGCCGCCGGGACAATAACTATGGCTACACCTTC. Its protein product is CASSRRDNNYGYTF. Drawing the rest from reference TRBV5-8 and TRBJ1-2, the complete variable domain is EAGVTQSPTHLIKTRGQQATLRCSPISGHTSVYWYQQALGLGLQFLLWYDEGEERNRGNFPPRFSGRQFPNYSSELNVNALELEDSALYLCASSRRDNNYGYTFGSGTRLTVV.

This clone was detected only once. The chain recombines TRBV2 with TRBJ1-2; possible D gene TRBD1, 5 bases. CDR1 SNHLY and CDR2 FYNNEI come from the germline V gene. The CDR3 runs to 14 residues. The V gene lost 6 bases and the J gene lost 7 bases, with 18 bases spanning the gap. CDR3 residues: CASRGGINRSGYTF. DNA for the CDR3: TGTGCCAGCAGGGGGGGGATAAATCGGAGTGGCTACACCTTC.